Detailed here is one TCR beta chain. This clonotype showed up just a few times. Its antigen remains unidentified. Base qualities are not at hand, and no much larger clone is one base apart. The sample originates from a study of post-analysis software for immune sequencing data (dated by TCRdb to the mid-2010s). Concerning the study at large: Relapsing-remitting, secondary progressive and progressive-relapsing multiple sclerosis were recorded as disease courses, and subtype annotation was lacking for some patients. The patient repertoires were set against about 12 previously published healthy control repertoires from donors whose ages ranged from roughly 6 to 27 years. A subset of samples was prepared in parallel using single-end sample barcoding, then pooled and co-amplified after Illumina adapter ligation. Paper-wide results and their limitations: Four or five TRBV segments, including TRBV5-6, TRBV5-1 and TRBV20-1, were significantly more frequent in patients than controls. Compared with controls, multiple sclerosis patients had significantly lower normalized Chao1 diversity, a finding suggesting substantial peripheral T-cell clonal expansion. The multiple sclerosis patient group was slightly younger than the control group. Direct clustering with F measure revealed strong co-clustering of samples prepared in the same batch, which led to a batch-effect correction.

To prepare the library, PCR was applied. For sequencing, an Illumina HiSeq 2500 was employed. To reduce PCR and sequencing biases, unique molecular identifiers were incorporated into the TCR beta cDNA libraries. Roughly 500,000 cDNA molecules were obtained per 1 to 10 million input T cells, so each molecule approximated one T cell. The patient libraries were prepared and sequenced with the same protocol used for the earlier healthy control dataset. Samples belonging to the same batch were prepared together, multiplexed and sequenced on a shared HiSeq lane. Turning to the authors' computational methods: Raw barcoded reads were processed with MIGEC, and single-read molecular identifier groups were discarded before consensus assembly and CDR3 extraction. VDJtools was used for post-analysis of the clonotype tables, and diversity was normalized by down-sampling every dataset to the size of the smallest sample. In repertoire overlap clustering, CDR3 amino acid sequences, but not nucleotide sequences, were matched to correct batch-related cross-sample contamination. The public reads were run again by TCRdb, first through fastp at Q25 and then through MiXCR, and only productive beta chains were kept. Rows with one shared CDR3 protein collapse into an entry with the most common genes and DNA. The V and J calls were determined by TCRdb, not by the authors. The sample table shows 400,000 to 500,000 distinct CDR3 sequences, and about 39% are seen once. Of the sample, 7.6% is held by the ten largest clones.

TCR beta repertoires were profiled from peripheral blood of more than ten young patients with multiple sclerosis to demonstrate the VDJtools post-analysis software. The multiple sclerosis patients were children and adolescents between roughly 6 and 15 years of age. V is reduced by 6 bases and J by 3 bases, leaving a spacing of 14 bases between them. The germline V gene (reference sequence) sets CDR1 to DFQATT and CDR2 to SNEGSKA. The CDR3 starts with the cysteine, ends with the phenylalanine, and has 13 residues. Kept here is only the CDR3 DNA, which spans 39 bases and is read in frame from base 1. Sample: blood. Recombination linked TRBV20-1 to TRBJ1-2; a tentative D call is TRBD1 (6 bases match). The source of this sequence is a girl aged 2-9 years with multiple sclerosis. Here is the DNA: TGCAGTGCCCCGGACAGTTCGGACTATGGCTACACCTTC. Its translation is CSAPDSSDYGYTF.